This T cell receptor beta chain comes out of a study of CD8+ T cells in alopecia areata. Across the study: The authors grafted skin from approximately 6-12-month-old C3H/HeJ donors with spontaneous alopecia onto 7-10-week-old female C3H/HeJ mice. Study findings and constraints: TCR sharing was clearer in mice than between patients, perhaps partly owing to patient HLA diversity. Lesional scalp exceeded normal scalp in clonality, especially in alopecia totalis/universalis.

With V trimmed by 3 bases and J by 2 bases, 2 bases remained unmatched. Germline CDR1 MNHDT, CDR2 YYDKIL. The CDR3 is 14 residues long. As regards this clone: What it binds is not known. Any gene name here is a mouse gene name. The read ends 4 residues shy of where the CDR3 ends; the end is completed using the germline J gene.

Investigators isolated RNA and reverse transcribed it into cDNA to act as the sequencing template. The protocol was immunoSEQ multiplex PCR, while the TCRdb copy is restricted to in-frame clones and leaves out a portion. This sample comprises about 300,000 clones, none seen once only. Researchers sorted pooled cutaneous lymph node cells on the basis of CD4, CD8alpha, NKG2D, NKG2ACE and other markers. The origin of this receptor is a C3H/HeJ mouse with alopecia areata. Mice of this strain are of MHC haplotype H2-k. Sequenced material: CD4+ T cells sorted from a lymph node. V usage is TRBV17 and J usage is TRBJ2-7; 9 bases are shared with TRBD2. Partial CDR3 DNA: TGTGCTAGCAGTAGTCCTGGGGGGGCCTAT. This codes for CASSSPGGAY. The CDR3 in its entirety is CASSSPGGAYEQYF.